The 21 T cell receptor beta chains reported below all come from one sample, sequenced in a study of shared clonotypes between healthy human individuals. The assay was immunoSEQ multiplex PCR, and TCRdb's table has in-frame clones only and misses some. This repertoire shows approximately 2,200,000 clones, about 93% found once; its top ten account for about 1.8%. Naive-designated CD8 cells lacked CD45RO, were positively enriched for CCR7, and omitted terminally differentiated effector memory CD45RA+ cells. Sequenced material: naive CD8+ T cells from PBMCs. These receptors all stem from a man aged 18 to 29 in good health. Some clones in this sample may be carry-over from other donors' samples.

The chain recombines TRBV5-6 with TRBJ2-7; D may be TRBD1 (5 bases). This CDR3 contains 15 residues. V lost 4 bases and J lost 6, with 20 bases in between. CDR1 is SGHDT, CDR2 YYEEEE, per germline. The chain's CDR3 is CASSPGALNVLEQYF. For the CDR3, the DNA is TGTGCCAGCAGCCCTGGGGCCTTGAACGTCCTCGAGCAGTACTTC.

The chain employs TRBV7-3 and TRBJ2-1; maybe TRBD2 (6 bases). This CDR3 has 17 amino acids. The V gene's germline CDR1 is SGHTA and CDR2 FQGTGA. V was pared by 5 bases and J by 0 bases, with 17 bases between. CDR3 protein: CASSPRRGRSSYNEQFF. The CDR3, as DNA: TGTGCCAGCAGCCCCCGGCGGGGACGAAGCTCCTACAATGAGCAGTTCTTC.

This rearrangement joins TRBV19 to TRBJ2-7, with D perhaps given as TRBD1 or TRBD2 (5 bases each). The CDR3 covers 12 residues. The germline CDR1 and CDR2 sequences are LNHDA and SQIVND (reference sequence). Trimming took 4 bases from V and 6 from J, leaving 10 bases between them. In DNA, the CDR3 is TGTGCCAGTAGTACGAGGGGTTTCGAGCAGTACTTC. Protein product: CASSTRGFEQYF.

V usage is TRBV19 and J usage is TRBJ2-7, with D perhaps matching TRBD2 (6 bases). Trimming stripped 6 bases from V and 4 bases from J, with 13 bases between. The CDR3 is 13 residues long. Germline CDR1 reads LNHDA; CDR2 reads SQIVND (reference sequence). The CDR3 reads CASSLGTLYEQYF. The CDR3 region has the DNA TGTGCCAGTAGCCTTGGGACTTTGTACGAGCAGTACTTC.

The V and J genes are TRBV27 and TRBJ2-7; 8 bases are shared with TRBD2. Trimming removed 2 bases from V and 0 bases from J; junction bases left unmatched: 9. CDR1 and CDR2 (germline): MNHEY, SMNVEV (reference sequence). CDR3 length equals 17 residues. The CDR3: CASSLVYTSGPSYEQYF. DNA for the CDR3: TGTGCCAGCAGTTTAGTTTATACTAGCGGACCCTCCTACGAGCAGTACTTC.

The chain uses TRBV6-1 and TRBJ2-7, with TRBD1 matching 9 bases. The CDR3 has 15 residues. Germline values: CDR1 MNHNS, CDR2 SASEGT. The V segment lost 5 bases and the J segment 5 bases; nucleotides outside the gene matches: 10. This CDR3 reads CASSLDRGIPNEQYF. The CDR3 bases are TGTGCCAGCAGTCTGGACAGGGGTATACCCAACGAGCAGTACTTC.

The chain joins TRBV28 to TRBJ2-5; 10 bases map to TRBD2. Germline assignment: CDR1 MDHEN and CDR2 SYDVKM. The length of the CDR3 is 15 residues. J lost 5 bases, V lost 5 bases, and 8 bases had no gene match. The CDR3 is CASSPRISGRETQYF. The DNA of the CDR3 is TGTGCCAGCAGTCCCCGGATTAGCGGGAGGGAGACCCAGTACTTC.

V is TRBV7-9 and J is TRBJ2-1; 11 bases agree with TRBD2. Trimming removed 5 bases from V and 0 bases from J; junction bases left unmatched: 6. This CDR3 contains 17 residues. The germline CDR1 and CDR2 sequences are SEHNR and FQNEAQ (reference sequence). For the CDR3, the DNA is TGTGCCAGCAGCCCGGGACTAGCGGCGAGCTCCTACAATGAGCAGTTCTTC. This codes for CASSPGLAASSYNEQFF.

The chain joins TRBV27 to TRBJ2-7, with 11 nucleotides matching TRBD2. V was pared by 6 bases and J by 3 bases, with 10 bases of the junction left unmatched. The length of the CDR3 is 16 residues. Looked up from germline, CDR1 is MNHEY and CDR2 is SMNVEV (reference sequence). The CDR3 region is CASSPGTSGGGYEQYF. As DNA, the CDR3 is TGTGCCAGCAGCCCTGGGACTAGCGGAGGGGGCTACGAGCAGTACTTC.

V usage is TRBV7-9 and J usage is TRBJ2-1; perhaps TRBD2 as D (6 bases). V dropped 1 base and J dropped 9 bases, with 13 bases sitting between them. This CDR3 comprises 14 residues. CDR1 and CDR2 (germline): SEHNR, FQNEAQ (reference sequence). CDR3 coding DNA: TGTGCCAGCAGCTTAGTGGCCCGGGGAGGTGAGCAGTTCTTC. Translating it yields CASSLVARGGEQFF.

The chain has TRBV7-2 and TRBJ2-1; 8 bases are shared with TRBD1. The V gene end was trimmed by 1 base and the J gene end by 7 bases; junction bases not matched to a gene: 9. CDR1 SGHTA and CDR2 FQGNSA come from the germline V gene. This CDR3 has 16 amino acids. The CDR3 loop reads CASSLVGQGARNEQFF. The DNA of the CDR3 is TGTGCCAGCAGCTTAGTCGGCCAGGGGGCGCGGAATGAGCAGTTCTTC.

The chain uses TRBV18 and TRBJ1-4, with 10 bases fitting TRBD1. Germline CDR1 KGHSH, CDR2 LQKENI. The CDR3 totals 22 residues. V lost 4 bases to trimming and J lost 0 bases; unmatched junction nucleotides: 20. The CDR3 spells CASSHTRRQGAPTSATNEKLFF. The CDR3 DNA is TGTGCCAGCTCACATACGAGGCGACAGGGGGCCCCTACCTCTGCAACTAATGAAAAACTGTTTTTT.

The V and J genes are TRBV9 and TRBJ2-4; D is unclear. The CDR3 is made up of 14 amino acids. With 1 base removed from V and 2 bases from J, the gap between germline ends came to 7 bases. In germline, CDR1 is SGDLS, CDR2 YYNGEE. CDR3 in amino acids: CASSVRDPKNIQYF. The CDR3, as DNA: TGTGCCAGCAGCGTAAGAGACCCCAAAAACATTCAGTACTTC. Based on the CDR3 plus reference TRBV9 and TRBJ2-4, the full variable domain is DSGVTQTPKHLITATGQRVTLRCSPRSGDLSVYWYQQSLDQGLQFLIQYYNGEERAKGNILERFSAQQFPDLHSELNLSSLELGDSALYFCASSVRDPKNIQYFGAGTRLSVL.

The V call is TRBV2, the J call TRBJ2-1; TRBD1 is a possible D gene (6 bases). This CDR3 spans 12 amino acids. Trimming took 8 bases from V and 7 from J, leaving 12 bases between them. Germline V gene sequence: CDR1 SNHLY, CDR2 FYNNEI. CDR3 loop: CASSGTSNEQFF. The CDR3 nucleotides are TGTGCCAGCTCCGGGACAAGTAATGAGCAGTTCTTC.

The chain has TRBV7-9 and TRBJ1-2; 9 bases fit TRBD1. V gave up 1 base and J gave up 7 bases; unmatched junction bases: 4. The CDR3 consists of 14 residues. Germline lookup yields CDR1 SEHNR and CDR2 FQNEAQ (reference sequence). CDR3 in DNA: TGTGCCAGCAGCTTAGGTGGGACAGGGCGTGGCTACACCTTC. Its protein product is CASSLGGTGRGYTF.

The V and J genes are TRBV27 and TRBJ2-1; D ambiguous. Germline CDR1 and CDR2: MNHEY and SMNVEV (reference sequence). The V end was cut by 4 bases, the J end by 0 bases, with 13 bases between. This CDR3 comprises 16 residues. In DNA form, the CDR3 reads TGTGCCAGCAGTTGGACCATAAGTAGCTCCTACAATGAGCAGTTCTTC. Translated: CASSWTISSSYNEQFF.

The V gene is TRBV4-1, the J gene TRBJ2-1; 11 nucleotides align to TRBD2. The CDR3 is made up of 17 amino acids. The ends lost 4 bases at V and 8 bases at J; junction bases unmatched: 13. Per the germline V gene, CDR1 is MGHRA and CDR2 is YSYEKL. The CDR3 spells CASSRLTTSGSVYEQFF. In nucleotides, the CDR3 is TGCGCCAGCAGCCGCTTAACAACTAGCGGGAGTGTGTATGAGCAGTTCTTC.

The rearrangement uses TRBV5-1 and TRBJ1-1; no definite D call. In germline, CDR1 is SGHRS, CDR2 YFSETQ. This CDR3 spans 15 amino acids. V lost 1 base to trimming and J lost 1 base, with 11 bases between them. CDR3 sequence reads: CASSLSMGANTEAFF. The CDR3 nucleotides are TGCGCCAGCAGCTTGTCTATGGGTGCGAACACTGAAGCTTTCTTT.

The rearrangement joins TRBV9 to TRBJ1-2, with D possibly TRBD1 on 5 matching bases. Looked up from germline, CDR1 is SGDLS and CDR2 is YYNGEE. The CDR3 has 12 amino acids. The ends were cut back, 3 bases at V and 8 bases at J, with 11 bases in the middle. The CDR3 loop is CASSDSGNGYTF. CDR3 coding DNA: TGTGCCAGCAGCGATTCAGGGAACGGCTACACCTTC.

Remarks on this clone: Other DNA sequences of this sample code for an identical CDR3. The CDR3 loop reads CASSLGGLGGSSYNEQFF. The CDR3 nucleotides read TGCGCCAGCAGCTTGGGGGGTTTAGGAGGGAGCTCCTACAATGAGCAGTTCTTC. V gene TRBV5-1 combines with J gene TRBJ2-1; TRBD2 is a possible D gene (6 bases). Germline V gene data show CDR1 as SGHRS and CDR2 as YFSETQ. This CDR3 has 18 amino acids. Deletions cut 0 bases from V and 0 bases from J, with 16 bases between.

The chain recombines TRBV19 with TRBJ2-7; 7 positions agree with TRBD1. This CDR3 is 15 amino acids long. The germline CDR1 and CDR2 sequences are LNHDA and SQIVND (reference sequence). V dropped 2 bases and J dropped 2; count of bases not matched to a gene: 6. The CDR3 coding sequence is TGTGCCAGTAGTATAACCCACAGGGGCCCCTACGAGCAGTACTTC. This encodes CASSITHRGPYEQYF. The full variable domain, with the rest looked up from reference TRBV19 and TRBJ2-7, is DGGITQSPKYLFRKEGQNVTLSCEQNLNHDAMYWYRQDPGQGLRLIYYSQIVNDFQKGDIAEGYSVSREKKESFPLTVTSAQKNPTAFYLCASSITHRGPYEQYFGPGTRLTVT.